This passage covers 21 T cell receptor beta chains from one sample sequenced in a study of cytomegalovirus exposure and HLA in healthy donors. It was with 60 Vbeta and 13 Jbeta primers that the PCR ran. Some clones are missing from TCRdb's copy, which holds only in-frame ones; the method was immunoSEQ multiplex PCR. This listing includes around 75,000 clones. Sequencing was done on a sample of PBMCs. The origin of the receptors is a woman aged 55 to 70 in good health and CMV-seronegative.

J is TRBJ1-1 and V is TRBV10-3; TRBD1 is a possible D gene (6 bases). The V end lost 6 bases, the J end lost 7 bases, and 12 bases lay between the germline ends. Per the germline V gene, CDR1 is ENHRY and CDR2 is SYGVKD. The CDR3 is 12 residues long. The CDR3 nucleotides are TGTGCCATCAGGGGAGGGGGAAATGAAGCTTTCTTT. Translated: CAIRGGGNEAFF.

This chain links TRBV4-2 with TRBJ2-7, with 7 bases lining up with TRBD2. This CDR3 spans 14 amino acids. The germline V gene has CDR1 LGHNA and CDR2 YNFKEQ. The J segment lost 5 bases and the V segment lost 10 bases, leaving 14 bases of the junction unmatched. In DNA form, the CDR3 reads TGTGCCACATCGCCGGGGGGAGCCCCCCACGAGCAGTACTTC. As protein: CATSPGGAPHEQYF.

The chain carries TRBV27 and TRBJ1-2; 7 nucleotides match TRBD1. From germline, CDR1 is MNHEY and CDR2 SMNVEV (reference sequence). This CDR3 has 14 amino acids. After removal of 4 bases from V and 7 bases from J, the junction contained 9 bases not matched to a gene. Here the CDR3 DNA reads TGTGCCAGCAGTTCGAGACAGGGTTTGAGTGGCTACACCTTC. Its translation is CASSSRQGLSGYTF.

The CDR3 loop is CASSIQPTGELFF. CDR3 bases: TGTGCCAGCAGCATACAACCTACCGGGGAGCTGTTTTTT. This chain joins TRBV28 and TRBJ2-2; no clear D gene. V was trimmed by 6 bases and J by 5 bases, leaving 10 bases between them. Germline assignment: CDR1 MDHEN and CDR2 SYDVKM. The CDR3 length is 13 residues.

The gene calls are TRBV19 and TRBJ2-2, with TRBD2 matching over 8 bases. V dropped 5 bases and J dropped 6; count of bases not matched to a gene: 5. CDR1 and CDR2 from the germline V gene are LNHDA and SQIVND (reference sequence). The CDR3 runs 14 residues. The CDR3 DNA sequence: TGTGCCAGTAGTTTTCAAGCGGGAGCCGGGGAGCTGTTTTTT. Amino acid sequence: CASSFQAGAGELFF.

V usage is TRBV7-9 and J usage is TRBJ1-2, with 8 positions matching TRBD1. V shed 3 bases and J 4 bases; nucleotides not matched to a gene: 1. CDR1 and CDR2 from the germline V gene are SEHNR and FQNEAQ (reference sequence). The CDR3 extends over 13 amino acids. CDR3 sequence: CASSLGTGYGYTF. Written as DNA, the CDR3 is TGTGCCAGCAGCTTGGGGACAGGCTATGGCTACACCTTC.

The chain combines TRBV7-9 with TRBJ2-2; TRBD1 matches at 9 bases. The germline V gene encodes CDR1 SEHNR and CDR2 FQNEAQ (reference sequence). The CDR3 sequence is 15 residues long. V lost 2 bases to trimming and J lost 6 bases; unmatched junction nucleotides: 4. CDR3 in amino acids: CASSLRTGEAGELFF. The CDR3 DNA reads as TGTGCCAGCAGCTTAAGGACAGGGGAAGCCGGGGAGCTGTTTTTT. Based on the CDR3 plus reference TRBV7-9 and TRBJ2-2, the full variable domain is DTGVSQNPRHKITKRGQNVTFRCDPISEHNRLYWYRQTLGQGPEFLTYFQNEAQLEKSRLLSDRFSAERPKGSFSTLEIQRTEQGDSAMYLCASSLRTGEAGELFFGEGSRLTVL.

The V and J genes are TRBV28 and TRBJ2-3; 10 bases are shared with TRBD2. The V segment lost 2 bases and the J segment 3 bases; nucleotides outside the gene matches: 2. This CDR3 region has 15 residues. The germline gives CDR1 MDHEN, CDR2 SYDVKM. The CDR3 DNA reads as TGTGCCAGCAGTTTACTAGCGGGAGTGACAGATACGCAGTATTTT. The encoded protein is CASSLLAGVTDTQYF.

This chain connects TRBV6-4 to TRBJ2-1; 13 nucleotides match TRBD2. Germline V CDR1 and CDR2: MRHNA, SNTAGT. The CDR3 totals 14 residues. V was clipped by 8 bases and J by 6 bases; unmatched bases: 4. In DNA form, the CDR3 reads TGTGCCAGCCGGGGACTAGCGGGGTCCAATGAGCAGTTCTTC. This encodes CASRGLAGSNEQFF.

The CDR3 reads CASSPLDRAWNEQFF. CDR3 sequence (DNA): TGTGCCAGCTCACCACTGGACAGGGCTTGGAATGAGCAGTTCTTC. This chain joins TRBV18 and TRBJ2-1; 8 nucleotides line up with TRBD1. V trimming: 1 base; J trimming: 7 bases; junction bases outside the gene matches: 6. The V gene's germline CDR1 is KGHSH and CDR2 LQKENI. The CDR3 totals 15 residues.

This chain links TRBV28 with TRBJ2-2; maybe TRBD1 (6 bases). CDR1 and CDR2 from the germline V gene are MDHEN and SYDVKM. Trimming stripped 5 bases from V and 7 bases from J, with 8 bases between. The CDR3 is made up of 12 amino acids. CDR3 sequence reads: CASSLDSGELFF. CDR3 in DNA: TGTGCCAGCAGTCTGGACAGCGGGGAGCTGTTTTTT.

The rearrangement links TRBV19 to TRBJ1-1, with D possibly TRBD1 on 6 matching bases. Germline V CDR1 and CDR2: LNHDA, SQIVND (reference sequence). V was pared by 7 bases and J by 11 bases, with 20 bases between. The CDR3 has 13 amino acids. This CDR3 reads CASNSPQGSRAFF. The CDR3 DNA is TGTGCCAGTAACTCCCCACAGGGCTCGAGGGCTTTCTTT.

The chain uses TRBV10-3 and TRBJ2-5; 8 positions match TRBD2. V was clipped by 0 bases and J by 4 bases; unmatched bases: 1. Germline CDR1 ENHRY, CDR2 SYGVKD. This CDR3 contains 14 residues. The CDR3 loop is CAISESSGGETQYF. The CDR3 bases are TGTGCCATCAGTGAGTCGAGCGGGGGAGAGACCCAGTACTTC.

This rearrangement joins TRBV11-2 to TRBJ2-5; TRBD2 aligns across 11 bases. The CDR3 covers 18 residues. Germline V gives CDR1 SGHAT, CDR2 FQNNGV. Unmatched junction bases numbered 8, after V lost 1 base and J lost 1 base. In DNA, the CDR3 is TGTGCCAGCAGCTTAGGTAACCTAGCGGGAGGCTCCCAAGAGACCCAGTACTTC. Translated, it gives CASSLGNLAGGSQETQYF.

The chain recombines TRBV13 with TRBJ1-5; 7 bases fit TRBD1. Losses at the gene ends were 5 bases for V and 6 bases for J; bases not matched to a gene: 4. Germline assignment: CDR1 PRHDT and CDR2 FYEKMQ (reference sequence). The CDR3 spans 13 residues. CDR3: CASSQGGGQPQHF. The CDR3 nucleotides are TGTGCCAGCAGCCAGGGGGGAGGTCAGCCCCAGCATTTT.

This chain uses TRBV19 with TRBJ2-3; no definite D call. The CDR3 sequence is 14 residues long. V was pared by 3 bases and J by 2 bases, with 9 bases between. Germline V gene data show CDR1 as LNHDA and CDR2 as SQIVND (reference sequence). The CDR3 loop is CASSISLFTDTQYF. For the CDR3, the DNA is TGTGCCAGTAGTATTAGTTTATTCACAGATACGCAGTATTTT.

CDR3 sequence reads: CASSVSNTGTTPYEQYF. The CDR3 DNA sequence: TGTGCCAGCAGCGTCTCCAACACCGGCACTACACCCTACGAGCAGTACTTC. The rearrangement links TRBV9 to TRBJ2-7, with no clear D. Germline assignment: CDR1 SGDLS and CDR2 YYNGEE. V lost 2 bases, J lost 2 bases, and 20 bases lay in between. The CDR3 contains 17 residues.

The rearrangement uses TRBV4-1 and TRBJ2-5; D call uncertain. The J call may be faulty, since TRBJ2-7 better matches the DNA end. The CDR3 has 14 amino acids. Germline CDR1 reads MGHRA; CDR2 reads YSYEKL. Here the CDR3 DNA reads TGCGCCAGCAGCCTCCGACAAGTCCAAGACGAGCAGTACTTC. This gives the protein CASSLRQVQDEQYF.

The chain joins TRBV7-8 to TRBJ1-5; D unresolved. The germline gives CDR1 SGHVS, CDR2 FQNEAQ. The V end was cut by 1 base, the J end by 3 bases, with 13 bases between. CDR3 size: 16 residues. CDR3 sequence reads: CASSLGYMGANQPQHF. CDR3 coding DNA: TGTGCCAGCAGCTTAGGATACATGGGAGCCAATCAGCCCCAGCATTTT.

This chain connects TRBV4-2 to TRBJ2-3; 8 bases align to TRBD2. The ends lost 0 bases at V and 4 bases at J; junction bases unmatched: 9. The germline gives CDR1 LGHNA, CDR2 YNFKEQ. The CDR3 totals 17 residues. CDR3 sequence: CASSQEISAGGPDTQYF. CDR3 in DNA: TGTGCCAGCAGCCAAGAGATCAGCGCGGGAGGACCAGATACGCAGTATTTT.

This chain links TRBV27 with TRBJ2-7; TRBD2 matches 12 bases. The CDR3 has 14 amino acids. Trimming at V came to 3 bases and at J to 3 bases, leaving 0 bases not matched to a gene. The germline V gene encodes CDR1 MNHEY and CDR2 SMNVEV (reference sequence). CDR3 in amino acids: CASSLTSGSYEQYF. CDR3 sequence (DNA): TGTGCCAGCAGTTTGACTAGCGGGAGCTACGAGCAGTACTTC.